These T cell receptor beta chains were read from a single sample in a study of cytomegalovirus exposure and HLA in healthy donors. TCRdb keeps only in-frame clones here, not all; method: immunoSEQ multiplex PCR. The sample yields approximately 100,000 clones, around 70% seen once. Specimen: PBMCs. These receptor sequences come from a man aged 40-50 years in good health and CMV-seropositive. The conserved cysteine and the conserved F or W are not part of the CDR3 here.

v_call | cdr3_aa
TRBV18 | ASSPSLAGPRELF
TRBV6-5 | ASSYSLVVGTGELF
TRBV30 | AWANYNEQF
TRBV5-4 | ASSADWIGNEQF
TRBV7-3 | ASSSGQGMGGYT
TRBV19 | ASSPAAGAVGETQY
TRBV6-5 | ASSYGASGYEQY
TRBV10-1 | ASSVSPGITDTQY
TRBV6-1 | ASSEGWGSLGPGGYT
TRBV5-1 | ASSYNSQGYEQY
TRBV13 | ASSLVSLADYNEQF
TRBV19 | ASNPTVSHSPQH
TRBV28 | ASLTIQVRKAF
TRBV6-5 | ASSYLLAGGPGEQF
TRBV11-2 | ASSLTTGNTGELF
TRBV6-5 | ASGKGGADEKLF
TRBV13 | ASSLGLAGGEQF
TRBV19 | ASKVASGNTGELF
TRBV7-2 | ASSLRPSGGQQY
TRBV5-1 | ASSRGGTGANVLT
TRBV30 | AWSTNGQGPTEAF
TRBV14 | ASSQAATGDYEQY
TRBV10-3 | ASGLAGGEKLF
TRBV6-1 | ASSENYLASYNEQF
TRBV7-2 | ASSPRPGRNTEAF
TRBV5-1 | AKGTGDPFEQY
TRBV5-6 | ASSLLGGTDSNQPQH
TRBV28 | ASSGSSNQPQH
TRBV4-1 | ASSRTGGDSNYGYT
TRBV5-6 | ASSLGTGGNGYT
TRBV5-4 | ASSFDLKDTQY
TRBV7-8 | ASSLGGLAGNSYEQY
TRBV6-6 | ASTPGTEKNIQY
TRBV27 | ASRPRRGTSYEQY
TRBV5-1 | ASSFGQRNNEQF
TRBV7-7 | ASSLTGVWDTQY
TRBV9 | ASSVAASGRDTQY
TRBV9 | ASSAPLAGGSNTGELF
TRBV13 | ASSFKTGANVLT
TRBV9 | ASSVGLAAETQY
TRBV4-3 | ASSQDQRGTNYGYT
TRBV9 | ASSAGAGGFTDTQY
TRBV6-1 | ASSGRQGGINQPQH
TRBV7-2 | ASSSSRDSRDIQY
TRBV30 | AWSGQGDGELF
TRBV7-8 | ASSLFSADTEAF
TRBV6-6 | ASSTGSDTQY
TRBV6-1 | ASRETVNTEAF
TRBV19 | ASRGQGLQTQY
TRBV10-3 | AIGGLQETQY
TRBV7-9 | ASSSRRTGGYT
TRBV6-5 | ASSQGPNTGELF
TRBV27 | ASSSLLAGVNEQY
TRBV19 | ASSAGTREYEQY
TRBV5-1 | ASSLRSTGAYNEQF
TRBV13 | ASSRQPSKNTEAF
TRBV30 | AWSESGLVGTQY
TRBV5-5 | ASSLQDRVDEQY